This T cell receptor beta chain was sequenced in a study of shared clonotypes between healthy human individuals. Whole-study context: Donors were a couple of women and three men aged 18 to 49. Study-wide results and limits: Relative to their counterparts shared across all four donors, non-shared clonotypes exhibited diminished generation probabilities. Larger estimated richness was generally recorded for naive subsets relative to memory subsets.

Sorted-subset replicate PCR reactions contained 200 to 250 ng DNA, corresponding to some 29,000 T cell genomes. TCRdb's copy holds only in-frame clones and misses some; the assay was immunoSEQ multiplex PCR. Of approximately 2.4 million clones in the sample, approximately 96% were seen once. As regards this clone: No antigen is known for it.

This CDR3 spans 13 amino acids. Germline CDR1 is GTSNPN and CDR2 is SVGIG (reference sequence). Deletions cut 3 bases from V and 2 bases from J, with 9 bases between. Input material: naive CD4+ T cells sorted from blood. Subset reported: CD45RA+ positively selected. The chain couples TRBV30 to TRBJ2-3, with TRBD1 as a possible D gene (7 bases). The source of this sequence is a young man in good health. DNA for the CDR3: TGTGCCTGGAGCAGGGGGGCCACAGATACGCAGTATTTT. Its protein is CAWSRGATDTQYF.